This TCR beta chain was recovered during a study of cytomegalovirus exposure and HLA in healthy donors (dated by TCRdb to about 2017). General notes on the study: According to an earlier analysis of several hundred of the donors, about 179 million T cells yielded roughly 100 million unique TCR beta sequences and 250 to 350 Gb of sequence data. To predict cytomegalovirus infection status, the study brought together high-throughput TCR immunosequencing, statistical association of individual TCRs with disease status, and machine learning. Of the approximately 370 genotyped donors, roughly 80% were placed in the genetic ancestry cluster associated with self-reported Caucasian donors. Donor age, sex, ethnicity and CMV serostatus were collected together with the repertoire data. An early release covering about 600 HLA-typed donors comprised 300 to 350 gigabases of sequencing data and tens of millions of unique TCR sequences. The study profiled the T cell repertoires of hundreds of subjects by immunosequencing and related them to cytomegalovirus serostatus. Across around 400 genotyped donors of the cohort, an average of about 240,000 unique TCR beta nucleotide sequences per donor were sequenced, and 15% to 20% of those sequences were non-productive. Both class I and class II loci were covered by HLA typing, at four-digit resolution. Rather than using new phenotypic data, the later analysis identified candidate immune exposures from TCR beta sequences and from how often those sequences occurred across donors. A separate validation cohort of 90 to 150 different subjects was used in addition to the approximately 610-subject first cohort. A later genetic analysis used genome-wide SNP genotypes for about 65% of the 666 donors, treating that subset as a discovery cohort. An earlier analysis of 500 to 750 of the donors applied high-throughput TCR beta sequencing to assess whether each TCR beta V gene segment acted as functional or pseudogenic. The number of donors typed differed by locus, with about 629-630 for A, B, C, DRB1 and DQB1, around 560 for DQA1, about 610 for DPA1, and approximately 470 for DPB1. Every discovery cohort repertoire had been produced on one sequencing platform. A later analysis re-examined previously published TCR beta repertoires from more than 650 donors and added high-resolution HLA genotyping to investigate patterns of TCR occurrence. A handful of DR-DQ haplotypes were handled as single units for association and clustering because linkage in the cohort was strong. The study was designed to test whether signatures of past pathogen exposure could be identified by cataloging public T cell receptors. The research as a whole found: A cluster of highly shared sequence variants was judged likely to be a technical artifact of the sequencing pipeline. In a later analysis, HLA-associated TCR beta chains were found to be more clonally expanded and to have lower generation probabilities than equally common non-associated chains. Linkage disequilibrium might explain the correlated functional status among segregating V segments, but an unknown experimental factor could not be excluded. The classifier was reported to diagnose cytomegalovirus status with high specificity and sensitivity in both the original cohort and the validation cohort. V-gene and J-gene trimming of TCR beta chains was associated with a missense DCLRE1C variant in a later genetic analysis, and the association was replicated in an independent cohort. Because counts were too low, more than 15 rarely observed V segments, including chromosome 9 orphons, were excluded from the earlier analysis of 587 of the donors. Most TCR sequences were observed very rarely across donors, whereas some public TCRs were present in many individuals. Immune exposure information for the cohort was limited to CMV serostatus. A later genetic analysis reported fewer N-insertions in productive TCRs among donors in an Asian-associated ancestry cluster than the roughly 700-donor mean. Assigning TCR associations to individual alleles was difficult when HLA alleles, especially DR and DQ, strongly co-occurred. According to the authors, the approach could potentially be generalized to other disease states and immunological phenotypes. A few of the identified cytomegalovirus-associated TCR beta chains were confirmed in vitro to be specific for cytomegalovirus antigens. A later analysis found that TCR association rates varied across HLA loci, with DRB1 alleles showing the most associated TCRs and HLA-C alleles the fewest. Specific HLA alleles were associated with 15,000 to 20,000 TCR beta sequences at a false discovery rate of 0.05 in a later analysis. The study listed approximately 160 TCR beta chains as associated with cytomegalovirus. According to a later analysis, parvovirus B19, influenza, CMV and Epstein-Barr virus appeared linked to several top co-occurrence clusters. In an earlier analysis of under 600 of the donors, most TCR beta V segments were observed in productive rearrangements about 87% or about 30% of the time, broadly matching IMGT annotations. A further reported finding was that TCR beta sequences accurately predicted the HLA-A and HLA-B alleles for most subjects in the first cohort. A later analysis found that most CMV-associated TCR beta chains appeared HLA-restricted, with HLA associations seemingly driven largely by CMV exposure. Because the 87-base-pair reads could not distinguish some IMGT-functional V segments, including TRBV6-2 and TRBV6-3, those segments were excluded. Sequencing depth was assumed to be roughly uniform across donors in the presence/absence analyses, though that assumption may not hold. In this cohort, only TCR beta chains were sequenced, and detectable features were limited by the absence of alpha or paired-chain data. Because HLA typing was missing for some donors at each locus, association tests included only the typed subset.

The method behind the library was the immunoSEQ multiplex PCR assay. A mixture of 60 forward primers for TCR Vbeta segments and 13 reverse primers for TCR Jbeta segments was used in the multiplex PCR. A multiplex PCR assay on genomic DNA amplified the CDR3 region of rearranged TCR beta genes. On the Illumina HiSeq System, the amplified TCR beta libraries were sequenced as 87-base-pair reads. The study's own analysis went as follows. In a later analysis, 80 million or so unique TCR beta chains were counted across the 650 to 700 repertoires, and roughly 11 million of these chains were shared by at least two donors. Raw reads were error-corrected and collapsed into unique sequences by a nearest-neighbor algorithm in which closely related sequences were merged to remove PCR and sequencing errors. Alignment of CDR3 sequences to IMGT reference sequences was used to assign V, D and J gene segments. For a sequence to be retained, a match of at least six nucleotides was required to both a V gene segment and a J gene segment. A rearrangement was called productive if the CDR3 had no stop codons and remained in frame with V and J, and every other rearrangement was called non-productive. Following IMGT convention, CDR3 was defined as the stretch from the second conserved V-encoded cysteine to the conserved J-encoded phenylalanine. The earlier analysis of 450 to 750 of the donors excluded any sequence lacking an unambiguous match to a single V gene segment. In an earlier analysis of about 590 of the donors, a V segment was called functional when productive rearrangements were above 56.7%, and segregating when the standard deviation between donors exceeded 5%. To diagnose cytomegalovirus status from the catalog of TCR beta chain sequences, a statistical classification framework was built. V and J gene assignment, in a later analysis, came from comparing TCR nucleotide sequences with IMGT/GENE-DB human TR gene sequences. Using the TCRdist pipeline, a later analysis assigned CDR3 sequences along with most-parsimonious VDJ recombination scenarios. In a later analysis, every TCR beta chain was defined by the combination of its CDR3 amino acid sequence and its V-gene family, and reads without a unique V-gene family were dropped. As a way to deal with suspected cross-contamination and a sequencing artifact, a later analysis dropped 592 nucleotide sequences that were highly shared and had low generation probability. In a later analysis, a clonal expansion index for each public chain was calculated from normalized within-repertoire ranks of inferred template counts. Generation probabilities in a later analysis came from a VDJ recombination model fitted to out-of-frame rearrangements, and those results were checked against IGoR. Hypergeometric tests were used in a later analysis to score TCR-TCR, TCR-HLA and TCR-CMV co-occurrence, with a repertoire-size bias correction applied to the TCR pairs. In a later analysis, false discovery rates were estimated by permuting HLA or CMV assignments 20 times. In a later analysis, co-occurring TCRs were grouped using DBSCAN, and TCRdist sequence similarity was added for clustering within HLA-allele-positive subsets. Repertoires with fewer than 30,000 or more than 120,000 public chains were left out of co-occurrence clustering, as were five repertoires with anomalous nucleotide sharing. The source is immuneACCESS, and TCRdb retained only in-frame sequences with V and J called. Part of the clones is not carried over; for the studies checked, unresolved V genes explain less than half of this, and the remainder is unexplained. V and J calls and clone size are given by that table; D and trimming were obtained from the DNA. The table for this sample lists more than 100,000 clones; 74% of them were counted only once. 5.5% to 7.5% of the sample is in the top ten clones.

This clone is regarded as medium-sized (0.01 to 0.1%). Its antigen target is currently unknown. One base away there is no much larger clone; base qualities are not given. The CDR3 covers 13 residues, taking in both the cysteine and the phenylalanine. The kept DNA is CDR3 alone, 39 bases in frame from the first base. V loses 5 bases of germline sequence and J loses 1 base, and the interval between the two ends is 8 bases. Via the germline V gene, CDR1 is MNHNS and CDR2 SASEGT. The cohort consisted of 666 healthy bone marrow donors. At the time of sampling, all cohort members were nominally healthy, though unrecorded immune exposures were likely present. The donor tested CMV seropositive and was one of the 289 seropositive cohort members. Each donor provided a peripheral blood sample, and peripheral blood mononuclear cells were used for TCR beta sequencing. The Qiagen DNeasy Blood Extraction Kit was used to extract genomic DNA from the blood cell samples.

The receptor was isolated from a woman in her fifties or sixties in good health and CMV-seropositive. Sequenced sample: PBMCs. The chain employs TRBV6-1 and TRBJ1-1, with the D gene uncertain. The base sequence is TGTGCCAGCAGTCCAACAGAGAACACTGAAGCTTTCTTT. The encoded protein is CASSPTENTEAFF.